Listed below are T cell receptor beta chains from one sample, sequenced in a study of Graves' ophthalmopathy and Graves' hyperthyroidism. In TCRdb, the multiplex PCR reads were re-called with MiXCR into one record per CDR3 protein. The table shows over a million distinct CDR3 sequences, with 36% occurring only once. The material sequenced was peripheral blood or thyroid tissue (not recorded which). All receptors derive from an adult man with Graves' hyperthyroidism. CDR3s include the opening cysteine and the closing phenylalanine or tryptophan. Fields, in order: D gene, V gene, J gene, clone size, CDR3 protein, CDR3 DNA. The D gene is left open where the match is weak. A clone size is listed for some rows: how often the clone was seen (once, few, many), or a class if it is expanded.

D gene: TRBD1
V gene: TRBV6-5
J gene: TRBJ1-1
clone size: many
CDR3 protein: CASRQGAAEAFF
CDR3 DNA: TGTGCCAGTCGTCAGGGGGCAGCTGAAGCTTTCTTT

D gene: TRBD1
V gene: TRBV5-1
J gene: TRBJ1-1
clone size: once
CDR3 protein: CASSWTLGQGGTETFF
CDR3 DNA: TGTGCCAGCAGCTGGACCCTAGGACAGGGTGGAACTGAAACTTTCTTT

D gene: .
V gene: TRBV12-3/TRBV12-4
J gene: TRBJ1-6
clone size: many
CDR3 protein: CASSLEGVYNSPLHF
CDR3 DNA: TGTGCCAGCAGTTTAGAGGGTGTGTATAATTCACCCCTCCACTTT

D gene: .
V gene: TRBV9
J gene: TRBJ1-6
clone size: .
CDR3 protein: CASSPPGDRNSPLHF
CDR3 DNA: TGTGCCAGCAGTCCCCCTGGGGACCGTAATTCACCCCTCCACTTT

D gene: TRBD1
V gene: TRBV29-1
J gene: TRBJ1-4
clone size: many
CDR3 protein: CSVEMPGTESTNEKLFF
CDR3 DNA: TGCAGCGTTGAGATGCCCGGGACAGAGTCAACTAATGAAAAACTGTTTTTT

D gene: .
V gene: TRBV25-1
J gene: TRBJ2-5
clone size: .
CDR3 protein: CASSELGALGETQYF
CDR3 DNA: TGTGCCAGCAGTGAATTGGGGGCGCTCGGGGAGACCCAGTACTTC

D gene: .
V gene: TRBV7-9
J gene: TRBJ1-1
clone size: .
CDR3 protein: CASSFSGHRGRTEAFF
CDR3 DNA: TGTGCCAGCAGCTTCTCTGGCCATCGGGGGCGCACTGAAGCTTTCTTT

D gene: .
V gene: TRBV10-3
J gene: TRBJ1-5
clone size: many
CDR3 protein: CAISHSNWGVQPQHF
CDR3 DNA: TGTGCCATCAGCCATTCAAATTGGGGGGTGCAGCCCCAGCATTTT

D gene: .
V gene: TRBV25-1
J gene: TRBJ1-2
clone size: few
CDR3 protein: CASSDGRNSGNTF
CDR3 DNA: TGTGCCAGCAGTGATGGACGGAACTCTGGAAACACCTTC

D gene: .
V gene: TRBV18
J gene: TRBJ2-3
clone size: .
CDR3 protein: CASSPEQRLTDTQYF
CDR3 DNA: TGTGCCAGCTCACCTGAGCAGAGGCTGACAGATACGCAGTATTTT

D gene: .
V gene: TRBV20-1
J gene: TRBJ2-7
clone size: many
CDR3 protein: CSASPRQGAYEQYF
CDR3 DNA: TGCAGTGCTAGCCCCCGCCAGGGAGCCTACGAGCAGTACTTC

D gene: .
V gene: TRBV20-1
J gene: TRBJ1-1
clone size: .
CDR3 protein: CSAMDFRGTMNTEAFF
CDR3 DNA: TGCAGTGCTATGGACTTCCGGGGAACGATGAACACTGAAGCTTTCTTT

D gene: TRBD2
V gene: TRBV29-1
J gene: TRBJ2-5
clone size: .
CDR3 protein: CSSLAGRGETQYF
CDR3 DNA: TGCAGCAGCTTAGCGGGCCGAGGCGAGACCCAGTACTTC

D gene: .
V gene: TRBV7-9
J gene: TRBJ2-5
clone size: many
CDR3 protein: CASSFYAAQETQYF
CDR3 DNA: TGTGCCAGCAGCTTCTATGCAGCACAAGAGACCCAGTACTTC

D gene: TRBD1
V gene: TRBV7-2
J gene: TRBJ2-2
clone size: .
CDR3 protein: CASRTATGFAGELFF
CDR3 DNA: TGTGCCAGCAGGACAGCGACAGGGTTCGCCGGGGAGCTGTTTTTT

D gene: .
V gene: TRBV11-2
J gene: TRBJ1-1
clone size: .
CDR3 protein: CASQEVKNTEAFF
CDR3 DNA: TGTGCCAGCCAAGAAGTGAAGAACACTGAAGCTTTCTTT

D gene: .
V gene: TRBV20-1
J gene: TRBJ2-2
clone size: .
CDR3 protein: CSAMGLGGTGELFF
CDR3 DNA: TGCAGTGCTATGGGACTGGGGGGCACCGGGGAGCTGTTTTTT

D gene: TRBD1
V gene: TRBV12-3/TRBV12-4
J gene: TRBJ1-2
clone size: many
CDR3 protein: CASSTQGALYGYTF
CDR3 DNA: TGTGCCAGCAGCACACAGGGGGCCCTTTATGGCTACACCTTC

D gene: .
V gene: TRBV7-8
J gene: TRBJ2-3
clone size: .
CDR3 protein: CASSLGDAQYF
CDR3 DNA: TGTGCCAGCAGCTTAGGGGATGCGCAGTATTTT

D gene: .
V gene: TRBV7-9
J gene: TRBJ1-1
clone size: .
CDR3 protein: CASSLRAGNTEASF
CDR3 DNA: TGTGCCAGCAGCTTAAGGGCAGGGAACACTGAAGCTTCCTTT

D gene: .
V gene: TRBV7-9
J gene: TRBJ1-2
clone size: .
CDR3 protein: CASSLVGTYANYGYTF
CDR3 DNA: TGTGCCAGCAGCTTAGTTGGAACGTACGCTAACTATGGCTACACCTTC

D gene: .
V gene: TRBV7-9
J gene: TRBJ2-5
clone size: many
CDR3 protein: CASSLGTVDGIGFGETQYF
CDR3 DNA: TGTGCCAGCAGCTTAGGCACCGTCGACGGAATTGGGTTCGGAGAGACCCAGTACTTC

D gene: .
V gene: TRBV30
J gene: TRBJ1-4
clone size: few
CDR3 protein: CAWSTRRTNEKLFF
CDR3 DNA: TGTGCCTGGAGTACCCGGAGGACTAATGAAAAACTGTTTTTT

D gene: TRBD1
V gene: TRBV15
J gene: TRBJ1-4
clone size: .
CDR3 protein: CATSRDLTGIASNEKLFF
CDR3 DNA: TGTGCCACCAGCAGAGATCTGACAGGGATTGCATCTAATGAAAAACTGTTTTTT

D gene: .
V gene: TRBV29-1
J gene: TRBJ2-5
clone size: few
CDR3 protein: CSVLTTVGETQYF
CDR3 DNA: TGCAGCGTGCTGACAACGGTGGGAGAGACCCAGTACTTC

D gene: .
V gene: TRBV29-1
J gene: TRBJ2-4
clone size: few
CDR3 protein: CSLREENIQYF
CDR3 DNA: TGCAGCTTAAGGGAGGAAAACATTCAGTACTTC

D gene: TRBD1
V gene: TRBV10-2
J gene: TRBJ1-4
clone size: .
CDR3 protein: CASSESNMIDRGANEKLFF
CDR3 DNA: TGCGCCAGCAGTGAGTCGAATATGATAGACAGGGGAGCTAATGAAAAACTGTTTTTT

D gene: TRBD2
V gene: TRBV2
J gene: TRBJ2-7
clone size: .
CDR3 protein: CASSVRLAGVVDEQYF
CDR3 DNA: TGTGCCAGCAGCGTTCGGCTAGCGGGGGTTGTGGACGAGCAGTACTTC

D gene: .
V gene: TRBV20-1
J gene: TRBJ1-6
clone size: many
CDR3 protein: CSASDARENSPLHF
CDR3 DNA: TGCAGTGCTAGTGACGCCAGGGAGAATTCACCCCTCCACTTT

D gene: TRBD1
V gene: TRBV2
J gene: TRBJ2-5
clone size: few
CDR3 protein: CASAHRGEETQYF
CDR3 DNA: TGTGCCAGCGCCCACAGGGGAGAGGAGACCCAGTACTTC

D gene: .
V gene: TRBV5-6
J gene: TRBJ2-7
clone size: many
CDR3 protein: CASSNVGSGEQYF
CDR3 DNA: TGTGCCAGCAGCAATGTAGGGTCGGGCGAGCAGTACTTC

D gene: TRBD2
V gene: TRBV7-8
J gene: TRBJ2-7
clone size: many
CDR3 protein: CASSLSGSSAYEQYF
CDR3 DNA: TGTGCCAGCAGCTTGAGCGGGAGTTCGGCTTACGAGCAGTACTTC

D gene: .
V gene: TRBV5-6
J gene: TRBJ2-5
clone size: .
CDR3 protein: CASIQRGETQYF
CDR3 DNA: TGTGCCAGCATTCAACGGGGGGAGACCCAGTACTTC

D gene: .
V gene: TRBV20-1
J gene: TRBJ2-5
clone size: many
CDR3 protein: CSARLILGGGFETQYF
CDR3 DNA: TGCAGTGCTAGGTTAATTCTTGGCGGCGGGTTCGAGACCCAGTACTTC

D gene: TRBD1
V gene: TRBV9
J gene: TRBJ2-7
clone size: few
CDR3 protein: CASSVEGPTGVGEQYF
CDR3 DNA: TGTGCCAGCAGCGTAGAGGGACCGACAGGGGTTGGCGAGCAGTACTTC

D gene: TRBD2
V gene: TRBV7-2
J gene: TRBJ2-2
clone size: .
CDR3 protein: CASSPPPGGVNTGELFF
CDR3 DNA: TGTGCCAGCAGCCCGCCGCCGGGGGGAGTCAACACCGGGGAGCTGTTTTTT

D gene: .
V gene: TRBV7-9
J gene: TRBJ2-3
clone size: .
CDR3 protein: CARGGPRTDTQYF
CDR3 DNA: TGTGCCAGAGGAGGGCCCCGCACAGATACGCAGTATTTT

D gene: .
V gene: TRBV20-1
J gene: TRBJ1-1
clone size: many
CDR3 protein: CSANDLNTEAFF
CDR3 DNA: TGCAGTGCTAATGACCTGAACACTGAAGCTTTCTTT

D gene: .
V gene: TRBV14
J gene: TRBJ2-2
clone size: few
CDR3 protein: CASSQWPNTGELFF
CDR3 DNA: TGTGCCAGCAGCCAATGGCCGAACACCGGGGAGCTGTTTTTT

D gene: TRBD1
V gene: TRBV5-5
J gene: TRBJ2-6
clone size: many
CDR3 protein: CASSARDRAAGANVLTF
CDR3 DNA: TGTGCCAGCAGCGCCCGCGACAGGGCTGCCGGGGCCAACGTCCTGACTTTC

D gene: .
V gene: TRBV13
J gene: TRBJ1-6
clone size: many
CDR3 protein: CASSLGGQGSSPLHF
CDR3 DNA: TGTGCCAGCAGCCTAGGTGGTCAGGGGAGTTCACCCCTCCACTTT

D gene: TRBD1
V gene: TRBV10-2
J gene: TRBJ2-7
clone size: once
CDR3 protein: CASNLHRQGVLYEQYF
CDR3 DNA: TGCGCCAGCAACCTACACCGACAGGGGGTTCTCTACGAGCAGTACTTC

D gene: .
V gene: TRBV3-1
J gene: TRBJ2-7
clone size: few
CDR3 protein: CASSPRGSYSSYEQYF
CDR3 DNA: TGTGCCAGCAGCCCCCGCGGTAGTTATTCCTCCTACGAGCAGTACTTC

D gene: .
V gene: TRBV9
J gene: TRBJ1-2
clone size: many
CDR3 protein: CASSVAGAPVHGYTF
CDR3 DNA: TGTGCCAGCAGCGTAGCGGGGGCGCCTGTTCATGGCTACACCTTC

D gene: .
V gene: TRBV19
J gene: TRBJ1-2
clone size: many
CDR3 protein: CASSILGFGYGYTF
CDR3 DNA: TGTGCCAGTAGTATCCTCGGCTTCGGCTATGGCTACACCTTC

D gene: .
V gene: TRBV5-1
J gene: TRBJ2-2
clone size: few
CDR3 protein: CASSSGPANTGELFF
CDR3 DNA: TGCGCCAGCAGCTCCGGCCCAGCGAACACCGGGGAGCTGTTTTTT

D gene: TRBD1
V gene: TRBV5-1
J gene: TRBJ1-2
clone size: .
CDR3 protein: CASSGGQVFNYGYTF
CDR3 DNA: TGCGCCAGCAGCGGAGGACAGGTTTTTAACTATGGCTACACCTTC

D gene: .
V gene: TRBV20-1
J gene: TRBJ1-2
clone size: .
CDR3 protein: CSAADRLVGYGYTF
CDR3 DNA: TGCAGTGCTGCGGACCGCCTGGTCGGGTATGGCTACACCTTC

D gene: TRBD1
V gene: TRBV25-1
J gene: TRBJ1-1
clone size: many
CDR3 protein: CASSEYQGARRAFF
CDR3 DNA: TGTGCCAGCAGTGAATATCAGGGGGCTCGTCGAGCTTTCTTT

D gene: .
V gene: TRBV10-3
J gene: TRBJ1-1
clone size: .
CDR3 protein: CAISETSNAEAFF
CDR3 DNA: TGTGCCATCAGTGAAACATCTAACGCTGAAGCTTTCTTT

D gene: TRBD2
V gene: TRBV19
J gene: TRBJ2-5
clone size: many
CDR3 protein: CASSPAPRGRFIETQYF
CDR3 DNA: TGTGCCAGTAGCCCAGCTCCTCGCGGGAGGTTTATAGAGACCCAGTACTTC

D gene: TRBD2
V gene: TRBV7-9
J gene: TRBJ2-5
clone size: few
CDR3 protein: CASSRVAGTKETQYF
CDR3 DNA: TGCGCCAGCAGCCGAGTAGCGGGCACCAAAGAGACCCAGTACTTC